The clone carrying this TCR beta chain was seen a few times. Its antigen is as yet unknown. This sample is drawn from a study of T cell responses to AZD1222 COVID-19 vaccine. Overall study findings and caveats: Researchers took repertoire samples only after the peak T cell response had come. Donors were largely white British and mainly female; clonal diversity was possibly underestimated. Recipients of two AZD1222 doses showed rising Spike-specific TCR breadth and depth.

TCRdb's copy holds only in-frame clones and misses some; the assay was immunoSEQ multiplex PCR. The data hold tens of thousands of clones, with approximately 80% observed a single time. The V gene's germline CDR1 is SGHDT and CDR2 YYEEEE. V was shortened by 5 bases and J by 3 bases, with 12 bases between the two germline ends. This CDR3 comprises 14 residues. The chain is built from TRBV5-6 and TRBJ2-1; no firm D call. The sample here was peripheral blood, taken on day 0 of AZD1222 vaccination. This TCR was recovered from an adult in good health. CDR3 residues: CASSLASRYNEQFF. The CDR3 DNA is TGTGCCAGCAGTTTAGCCAGTCGCTACAATGAGCAGTTCTTC.